Below, one TCR beta chain is given with its context. This clonotype was recorded a few times. Its antigen is still unknown. Base quality data are lacking; no much larger clone is found one base away. Library prep was done by 5' RACE. This sample was sequenced with an Illumina HiSeq 2500. A second roughly 6 to 12 cycle PCR used a sample-barcoded 5' primer and a J-beta primer mix. Each TCR beta cDNA molecule received a unique molecular identifier from a template-switch 5' adaptor carrying 12 random nucleotides. At least 2.5 million CDR3-containing paired-end reads were obtained from each sample. The Mint cDNA synthesis kit, primed by a TRBC-specific oligonucleotide, was used to synthesize first-strand cDNA from all RNA. Following uracil-DNA glycosylase treatment, a first 18-cycle PCR with universal primers M1SS and BC2_uni_R was performed on all cDNA. From the authors' description of their analysis: Normalization of each sample was performed by random selection of 1 million high-quality reads, each carrying a distinct molecular identifier. Instead of being binned into consensus sequences, reads with shared molecular identifiers were discarded. MiTCR, run with a Q25 quality threshold and the strictest error-elimination algorithm, handled CDR3 identification, clonotype clustering and error correction. A nonparametric unseen species model using Euler transformation provided a lower-bound estimate of total TCR beta diversity. Clones were called with MiXCR by TCRdb after fastp trimmed the public reads at Q25, and only in-frame beta chains were retained. Rows are unified per CDR3 protein, each entry keeping the most common DNA and genes. The V and J calls, along with clone size, are taken from TCRdb and not from the paper's own processing. For this sample there are under 1 million distinct CDR3 sequences; around 45% appear just once. Nearly 20% of the sample is held by the ten biggest clonotypes.

Systemically healthy Caucasian individuals from Russia, some 40 in total and aged about 6 to 95 years, were included as donors. Around 9.7 milliliters of peripheral blood were collected from each donor into EDTA-treated Vacutainer tubes. PBMCs were isolated by Ficoll-Paque density-gradient centrifugation, with at least 7 million obtained per sample. Trizol reagent was used to extract total RNA from PBMCs, with at least 6 micrograms per sample. Naive CD45RAhigh/CD27high T cell percentages were measured by flow cytometry on a PBMC aliquot from every donor. The data were taken from a study of blood T cells in healthy people across ages (dated by TCRdb to the mid-2010s). For the wider study: Template switching captured roughly one uniquely barcoded TCR beta cDNA molecule per two T cells in model experiments. The study analyzed two additional independent replicas of 1 million unique cDNA reads from the same blood draw for two donors, one aged 18 to 30 and one aged 80 or older. To avoid experimental bias, donors of different ages were distributed randomly across sequencing lanes. Age-related changes in TCR beta repertoire diversity were measured in the study by deep sequencing normalized with unique cDNA molecular identifiers. The donors were divided into four age groups: young (average around 17 years), middle-aged (about 40), aged (around 59) and long-lived (roughly 88). The study at large found these results: Compared with the aged group, the long-lived group had more naive CD4+ T cells, fewer expanded clones and increased TCR diversity, suggesting age selection. A strong correlation was found between observed TCR beta diversity and the percentage of naive T cells measured by flow cytometry. Observed TCR beta diversity per million T cells fell roughly linearly with age, and a significant reduction was already apparent by age approximately 40. Because profiling used bulk unsorted PBMCs, naive and antigen-experienced compartments could not be compared conclusively. Because the CMV infection status of the donors was unknown, age-related changes in expanded clonotypes may potentially have been confounded. Estimates of total diversity based on one million sequenced T cells were regarded as lower bounds and as underestimates.

V is reduced by 4 bases and J by 3 bases, leaving a spacing of 16 bases between them. The CDR3 holds 15 amino acids from the cysteine to the phenylalanine. The entry retains the CDR3 DNA only, 45 bases that are in frame from base 1. Sequences SGHTA (CDR1) and FQGNSA (CDR2) are obtained from the germline V gene. The rearrangement combines TRBV7-2 with TRBJ2-7; the D call could be TRBD1 or TRBD2, with each sharing 5 bases. The source is a man aged 55-75 years in good health. Specimen: blood. CDR3 region: CASSSGTTHVYEQYF. In nucleotides, the sequence is TGTGCCAGCAGCTCTGGGACCACCCACGTCTACGAGCAGTACTTC.